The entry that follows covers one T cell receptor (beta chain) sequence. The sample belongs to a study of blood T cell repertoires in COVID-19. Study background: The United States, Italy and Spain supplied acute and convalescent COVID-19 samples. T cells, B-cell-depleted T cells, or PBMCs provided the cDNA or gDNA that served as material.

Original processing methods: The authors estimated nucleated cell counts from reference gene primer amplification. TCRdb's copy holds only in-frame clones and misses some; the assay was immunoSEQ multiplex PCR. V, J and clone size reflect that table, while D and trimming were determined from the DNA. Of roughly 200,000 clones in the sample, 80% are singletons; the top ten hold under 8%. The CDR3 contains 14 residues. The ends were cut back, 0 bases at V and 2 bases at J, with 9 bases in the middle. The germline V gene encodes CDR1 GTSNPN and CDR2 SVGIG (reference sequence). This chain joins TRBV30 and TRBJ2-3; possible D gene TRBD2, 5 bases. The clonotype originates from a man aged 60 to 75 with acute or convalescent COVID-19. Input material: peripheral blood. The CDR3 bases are TGTGCCTGGAGTGTACTAGGATACACAGATACGCAGTATTTT. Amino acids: CAWSVLGYTDTQYF.